This T cell receptor (beta chain) was captured in a study of post-analysis software for immune sequencing data. Study at large: Several disease courses (relapsing-remitting, secondary progressive and progressive-relapsing) of multiple sclerosis were included.

The authors incorporated unique molecular identifiers into the TCR beta cDNA libraries. When roughly 0.85 to 11 million T cells were used, they gave around 500,000 cDNA molecules. TCRdb fed the PCR reads into MiXCR, producing one record per CDR3 protein. The table lists some 890,000 distinct CDR3 sequences, about 53% of them singletons. Study outcomes and limitations: By F measure, samples from a shared preparation batch strongly co-clustered. The study found TRBV5-6, TRBV5-1 and TRBV20-1 among five TRBV segments more frequent in patients than controls. The normalized Chao1 diversity of multiple sclerosis patients was significantly lower than that of controls.

This clonotype was picked up one time. The antigen remains undetermined. The V gene's germline CDR1 is DFQATT and CDR2 SNEGSKA (reference sequence). There are 16 residues in the CDR3. V lost 2 bases to trimming and J lost 4 bases; unmatched junction nucleotides: 13. The chain recombines TRBV20-1 with TRBJ2-7; 8 nucleotides line up with TRBD2. The source material was blood. This receptor was identified in a girl aged 10-17 years with multiple sclerosis. In nucleotides, the CDR3 is TGCAGTGCTAGACCAAAGCAGCGGGGGACTGGGTACGAGCAGTACTTC. This translates into CSARPKQRGTGYEQYF.